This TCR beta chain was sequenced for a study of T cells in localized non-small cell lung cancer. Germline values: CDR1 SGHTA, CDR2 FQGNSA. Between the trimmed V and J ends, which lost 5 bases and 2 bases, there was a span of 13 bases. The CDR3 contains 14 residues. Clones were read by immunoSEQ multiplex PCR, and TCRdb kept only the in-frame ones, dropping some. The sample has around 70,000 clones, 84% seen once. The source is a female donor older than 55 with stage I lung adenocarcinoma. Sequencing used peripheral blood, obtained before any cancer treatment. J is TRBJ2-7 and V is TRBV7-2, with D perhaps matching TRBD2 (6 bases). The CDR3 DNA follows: TGTGCCAGCAGCCCAAGGGAGGACCCCTACGAGCAGTACTTC. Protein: CASSPREDPYEQYF.